This record concerns one TCR beta chain sequence. Antigen: not known. This table comes from immunoSEQ multiplex PCR, and its TCRdb copy is limited to in-frame clones, with some not included. The data hold approximately 140,000 clones, with around 92% observed a single time. The data belong to a study of T cells in localized non-small cell lung cancer. Notes on the study in general: Adjacent lung tissue had a median roughly 62 of the top 100 clones found in the tumor. A higher density of T cells in blood coincided with extended overall survival.

This clonotype was obtained from a female donor older than 55 with stage I lung adenocarcinoma. Source: peripheral blood, taken before any cancer treatment.

CDR3 residues: CASSLPPAGDDEQFF. In nucleotides, the CDR3 is TGTGCCAGCAGCTTGCCCCCGGCGGGCGATGATGAGCAGTTCTTC. The chain employs TRBV5-4 and TRBJ2-1, with a possible D match to TRBD2 (5 bases). Germline assignment: CDR1 SGHNT and CDR2 YYREEE (reference sequence). This CDR3 spans 15 amino acids. Trimming cost V 1 base and J 8 bases, with 16 bases left between them.